Presented here are 15 T cell receptor beta chains from one specimen sequenced in a study of T cell responses to AZD1222 COVID-19 vaccine. Sequenced by immunoSEQ multiplex PCR; TCRdb stores in-frame clones only, minus some. The repertoire holds more than 95,000 clones, about 90% seen once, with 6.5% to 9% in the top ten. The sequenced sample was peripheral blood, obtained on day 0 of AZD1222 vaccination. The receptor source for this set is an adult in good health.

V gene TRBV28 combines with J gene TRBJ1-5; 8 bases are a match to TRBD1. Germline CDR1 reads MDHEN; CDR2 reads SYDVKM. The trim removed 10 bases at V and 4 bases at J, leaving 9 bases unmatched. The CDR3 sequence is 14 residues long. This CDR3 is CATNEDRVNQPQHF. As DNA, the CDR3 is TGTGCCACCAACGAGGACAGGGTTAATCAGCCCCAGCATTTT.

This clone was detected a few times. This rearrangement joins TRBV27 to TRBJ1-2, with no clear D. The germline CDR1 and CDR2 sequences are MNHEY and SMNVEV (reference sequence). CDR3 length equals 14 residues. Trimming pared 3 bases from V and 0 bases from J, leaving 8 bases between. The CDR3, as DNA: TGTGCCAGCAGTTTGGCAGGTCCTAACTATGGCTACACCTTC. As protein: CASSLAGPNYGYTF.

The gene calls are TRBV7-3 and TRBJ1-1, with D tentatively TRBD1 (6 bases). V was clipped by 7 bases and J by 5 bases, with 14 bases between them. Germline V gene sequence: CDR1 SGHTA, CDR2 FQGTGA. This CDR3 has 13 residues. CDR3 sequence reads: CASTMGARTEAFF. In DNA, the CDR3 is TGTGCCAGCACCATGGGGGCCCGGACTGAAGCTTTCTTT.

The V gene is TRBV5-4, the J gene TRBJ1-2; D is undetermined. Germline loops: CDR1 SGHNT, CDR2 YYREEE (reference sequence). This CDR3 is built from 14 residues. With 4 bases removed from V and 5 bases from J, the gap between germline ends came to 15 bases. The CDR3: CASSDAGLIYGYTF. In DNA, the CDR3 is TGTGCCAGCAGCGACGCTGGGCTAATTTATGGCTACACCTTC.

This sequence joins TRBV7-3 and TRBJ2-7; tentative D call: TRBD2 (6 bases). The CDR3 has 15 amino acids. Germline V gives CDR1 SGHTA, CDR2 FQGTGA. V was shortened by 10 bases and J by 0 bases, with 19 bases between the two germline ends. The CDR3 loop is CATHFSGENSYEQYF. The CDR3 region has the DNA TGTGCCACGCACTTTAGCGGTGAAAACTCCTACGAGCAGTACTTC.

In DNA form, the CDR3 reads TGTGCCAGCAGCTTCTCCAGGGGCGCCTACGAGCAGTACTTC. Residues: CASSFSRGAYEQYF. The chain employs TRBV5-6 and TRBJ2-7; D is possibly TRBD1 (6 bases). The length of the CDR3 is 14 residues. V lost 2 bases and J 2 bases, leaving 11 bases between the germline ends. CDR1 and CDR2 (germline): SGHDT, YYEEEE. Based on the CDR3 plus reference TRBV5-6 and TRBJ2-7, the full variable domain is DAGVTQSPTHLIKTRGQQVTLRCSPKSGHDTVSWYQQALGQGPQFIFQYYEEEERQRGNFPDRFSGHQFPNYSSELNVNALLLGDSALYLCASSFSRGAYEQYFGPGTRLTVT.

The chain employs TRBV5-8 and TRBJ1-5; D is ambiguous. V was cut by 0 bases and J by 10 bases, with 17 bases left in between. The CDR3 spans 15 residues. Germline CDR1 is SGHTS and CDR2 is YDEGEE. The CDR3, as DNA: TGTGCCAGCAGCTTGGTTTCGGGCACAATCGTTCCCCAGCATTTT. Protein: CASSLVSGTIVPQHF.

The rearrangement links TRBV28 to TRBJ1-4; D is perhaps TRBD1 (5 bases). Trimming stripped 3 bases from V and 0 bases from J, with 11 bases between. This CDR3 contains 16 residues. Germline V gene data show CDR1 as MDHEN and CDR2 as SYDVKM. Written as DNA, the CDR3 is TGTGCCAGCAGTTTGAGGACGGGGGCAACTAATGAAAAACTGTTTTTT. Protein sequence: CASSLRTGATNEKLFF.

The chain has TRBV27 and TRBJ1-4, with 9 bases fitting TRBD1. The V gene's germline CDR1 is MNHEY and CDR2 SMNVEV (reference sequence). Losses at the gene ends were 0 bases for V and 13 bases for J; bases not matched to a gene: 6. The CDR3 runs 14 residues. CDR3 amino acids: CASSLSTGGARLFF. The CDR3 DNA reads as TGTGCCAGCAGTTTATCGACAGGGGGGGCGAGACTGTTTTTT.

This clone has a single count. The rearrangement uses TRBV9 and TRBJ1-6; no definite D call. V dropped 0 bases and J dropped 10 bases, with 14 bases sitting between them. This CDR3 region has 15 residues. Germline lookup yields CDR1 SGDLS and CDR2 YYNGEE. This chain's CDR3 is CASSVALGSGSPLHF. CDR3 nucleotide sequence: TGTGCCAGCAGCGTAGCTCTGGGGTCTGGATCACCCCTCCACTTT. The full variable domain, with the rest looked up from reference TRBV9 and TRBJ1-6, is DSGVTQTPKHLITATGQRVTLRCSPRSGDLSVYWYQQSLDQGLQFLIQYYNGEERAKGNILERFSAQQFPDLHSELNLSSLELGDSALYFCASSVALGSGSPLHFGNGTRLTVT.

This clone occurred once. The chain uses TRBV28 and TRBJ1-1, with D hard to call. Germline-derived CDR1 and CDR2 are MDHEN and SYDVKM. This CDR3 spans 17 amino acids. V lost 10 bases, J lost 0 bases, and 24 bases lay in between. CDR3 amino acids: CATMRAGEERMNTEAFF. Written as DNA, the CDR3 is TGTGCCACCATGAGGGCAGGCGAAGAGAGGATGAACACTGAAGCTTTCTTT.

V gene TRBV3-1 (or the pseudogene TRBV3-2) combines with J gene TRBJ1-1; no reliable D call. CDR3 size: 13 residues. Looked up from germline, CDR1 is LGHDT and CDR2 is YNNKEL (reference sequence). The ends were cut back, 1 base at V and 2 bases at J, with 5 bases in the middle. CDR3 nucleotides: TGTGCCAGCAGCCAAGGAGTCAACACTGAAGCTTTCTTT. Residues: CASSQGVNTEAFF.

The V and J genes are TRBV27 and TRBJ2-1; D may be TRBD2 (6 bases). Germline V gene lookup returns CDR1 MNHEY and CDR2 SMNVEV (reference sequence). CDR3 length: 15 residues. V lost 6 bases to trimming and J lost 4 bases, with 16 bases between them. This chain's CDR3 is CASSPFSGSYNEQFF. CDR3 bases: TGTGCCAGCAGCCCCTTTAGCGGATCATACAATGAGCAGTTCTTC.

V and J are TRBV6-1 and TRBJ2-3; D is unclear. Trimming shortened V by 5 bases and J by 6 bases, and 12 bases separated the two germline ends. The CDR3 runs to 13 residues. In germline, CDR1 is MNHNS, CDR2 SASEGT. Here the CDR3 reads CASSSHAWDTQYF. The CDR3 bases are TGTGCCAGCAGTTCGCACGCCTGGGATACGCAGTATTTT.

The rearrangement links TRBV19 to TRBJ2-1; TRBD2 matches 8 bases. The V gene end was trimmed by 4 bases and the J gene end by 9 bases; junction bases not matched to a gene: 5. CDR3 length: 13 amino acids. Germline CDR1 is LNHDA and CDR2 is SQIVND (reference sequence). The CDR3 coding sequence is TGTGCCAGTAGTAGAGCGGGGGCCGGTGAGCAGTTCTTC. This encodes CASSRAGAGEQFF.